The 2 T cell receptor beta chains below all came from one sample that was sequenced in a study of shared clonotypes between healthy human individuals. Sequencing was performed with immunoSEQ multiplex PCR; in TCRdb, only in-frame clones are kept and a portion is missing. Counted here are a few million clones, over 85% occurring once; the ten biggest clones make up around 0.14%. The sample comprised naive CD4+ T cells sorted from blood. Regarding subset: CD45RA+ positively selected. Receptors were obtained from a man between 18 and 35 years old in good health.

This sequence joins TRBV5-1 and TRBJ2-1, with TRBD2 identical over 7 bases. CDR3 length: 14 residues. Losses at the gene ends were 1 base for V and 9 bases for J; bases not matched to a gene: 7. CDR1 is SGHRS and CDR2 is YFSETQ in the germline V gene. CDR3 nucleotides: TGCGCCAGCAGCTTGACTAGCGAGTTCGGTGAGCAGTTCTTC. Amino acid sequence: CASSLTSEFGEQFF.

The J gene is TRBJ1-6, the V gene TRBV6-5; 7 positions match TRBD1. Per germline, CDR1 MNHEY and CDR2 SVGAGI. After removal of 6 bases from V and 5 bases from J, the junction contained 7 bases not matched to a gene. This CDR3 is 15 amino acids long. The CDR3 sequence is CASRLQGQNNSPLHF. CDR3 DNA sequence: TGTGCCAGCAGACTCCAGGGACAGAATAATTCACCCCTCCACTTT.